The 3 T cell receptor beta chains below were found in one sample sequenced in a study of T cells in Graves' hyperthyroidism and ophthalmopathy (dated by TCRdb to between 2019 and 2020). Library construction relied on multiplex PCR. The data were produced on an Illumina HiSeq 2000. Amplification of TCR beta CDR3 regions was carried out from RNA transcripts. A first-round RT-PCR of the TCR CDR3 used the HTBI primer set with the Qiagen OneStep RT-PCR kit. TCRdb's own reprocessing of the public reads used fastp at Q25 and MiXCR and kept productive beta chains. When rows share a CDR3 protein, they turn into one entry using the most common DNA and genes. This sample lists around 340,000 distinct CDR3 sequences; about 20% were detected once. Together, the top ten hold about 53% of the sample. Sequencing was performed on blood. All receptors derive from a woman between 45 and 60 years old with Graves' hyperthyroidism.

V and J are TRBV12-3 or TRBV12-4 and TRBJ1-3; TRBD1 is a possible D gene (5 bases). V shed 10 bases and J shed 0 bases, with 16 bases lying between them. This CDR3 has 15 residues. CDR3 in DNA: TGTGCCACCGCGAGTGGGGCGAACTCTGGAAACACCATATATTTT. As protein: CATASGANSGNTIYF.

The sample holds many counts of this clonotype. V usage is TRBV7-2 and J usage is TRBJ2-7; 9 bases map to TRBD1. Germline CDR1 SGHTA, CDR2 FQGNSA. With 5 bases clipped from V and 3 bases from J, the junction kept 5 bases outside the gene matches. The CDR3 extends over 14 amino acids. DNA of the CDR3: TGTGCCAGCAGCCCGGACAGGGGATACTACGAGCAGTACTTC. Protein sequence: CASSPDRGYYEQYF. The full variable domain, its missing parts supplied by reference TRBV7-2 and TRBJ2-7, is GAGVSQSPSNKVTEKGKDVELRCDPISGHTALYWYRQSLGQGLEFLIYFQGNSAPDKSGLPSDRFSAERTGGSVSTLTIQRTQQEDSAVYLCASSPDRGYYEQYFGPGTRLTVT.

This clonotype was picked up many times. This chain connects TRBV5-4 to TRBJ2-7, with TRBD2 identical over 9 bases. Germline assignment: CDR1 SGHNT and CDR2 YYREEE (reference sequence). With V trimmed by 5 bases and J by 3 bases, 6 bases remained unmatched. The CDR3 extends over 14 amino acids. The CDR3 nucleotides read TGTGCCAGCAGTTCCGGGACTAGCCGCTACGAGCAGTACTTC. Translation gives CASSSGTSRYEQYF.